This entry lists 25 T cell receptor beta chains sequenced from one sample in a study of T-cell reconstitution after alpha-beta-depleted transplantation in children. Unique molecular identifiers were incorporated into the prepared TCRbeta library. TCRdb re-called the PCR reads with MiXCR, one entry per CDR3 protein. The table records approximately 130,000 distinct CDR3 sequences, 9.7% of them present only once. The source was PBMCs, mostly from graft donor cells, collected 180 days after TCRalphabeta/CD19-depleted stem cell transplant. Receptors originate from a girl less than two years old who had a stem cell transplant for combined immunodeficiency, so the T cells may come from the graft donor.

At least ten counts were recorded for this clonotype. The genes are TRBV10-3 and TRBJ2-1; 10 positions match TRBD2. The CDR3 spans 15 residues. V gave up 0 bases and J gave up 8 bases; unmatched junction bases: 4. Germline V gives CDR1 ENHRY, CDR2 SYGVKD. CDR3 loop: CAISESSGRADEQFF. For the CDR3, the DNA is TGTGCCATCAGTGAGTCAAGCGGGAGGGCCGATGAGCAGTTCTTC.

In its sample, this clonotype was seen a few times. CDR3 nucleotide sequence: TGCAGTGCTAGCAGGCCCGGAGATGCTAGCAATCAGCCCCAGCATTTT. Translating gives CSASRPGDASNQPQHF. The chain combines TRBV20-1 with TRBJ1-5, with D unclear. Per the germline V gene, CDR1 is DFQATT and CDR2 is SNEGSKA (reference sequence). V was shortened by 3 bases and J by 0 bases, with 15 bases between the two germline ends. The CDR3 totals 16 residues.

The DNA for the CDR3 is TGCAGTGCGGGCCCGGGACTAGCGGGATTAGAGCAGTTCTTC. This gives the protein CSAGPGLAGLEQFF. The chain joins TRBV20-1 to TRBJ2-1; 13 nucleotides match TRBD2. Per germline, CDR1 DFQATT and CDR2 SNEGSKA (reference sequence). The junction had 9 bases not matched to a gene; V was cut back by 6 bases and J by 10 bases. The CDR3 is made up of 14 amino acids.

This clonotype was seen more than once but under ten times. This chain joins TRBV19 and TRBJ2-7; 7 nucleotides agree with TRBD1. The CDR3 is 13 residues long. The germline V gene has CDR1 LNHDA and CDR2 SQIVND (reference sequence). The V and J ends lost 3 bases and 4 bases, in that order; junction bases with no gene match: 3. Written as DNA, the CDR3 is TGTGCCAGTAGTATCGGGACAGAATACGAGCAGTACTTC. Its protein product is CASSIGTEYEQYF.

In this sample, this clonotype turned up a few times. The chain combines TRBV4-3 with TRBJ2-1; no reliable D call. This CDR3 has 16 residues. Trimming took off 3 bases at V and 0 bases at J, with 12 bases between the two ends. Germline assignment: CDR1 LGHNA and CDR2 YSLEER. The CDR3 loop is CASSHVKTVSYNEQFF. The CDR3 nucleotides read TGCGCCAGCAGCCACGTTAAGACCGTCTCCTACAATGAGCAGTTCTTC.

This clonotype was recorded a few times. The rearrangement joins TRBV20-1 to TRBJ2-3, with D hard to call. CDR1 and CDR2 from the germline V gene are DFQATT and SNEGSKA (reference sequence). The germline V and J ends were trimmed by 2 bases and 2 bases, with 11 bases remaining between them. The CDR3 is made up of 14 amino acids. Written as DNA, the CDR3 is TGCAGTGCTAGATCTGGATACCCCACAGATACGCAGTATTTT. The encoded protein is CSARSGYPTDTQYF.

The rearrangement joins TRBV5-1 to TRBJ2-1; the D gene is possibly TRBD2 (5 bases). The CDR3 runs to 16 residues. Germline assignment: CDR1 SGHRS and CDR2 YFSETQ. Trimming took off 4 bases at V and 4 bases at J, with 18 bases between the two ends. This CDR3 reads CASSPWTFSTYNEQFF. CDR3 nucleotide sequence: TGCGCCAGCAGCCCCTGGACTTTTTCCACTTACAATGAGCAGTTCTTC.

A note on this clonotype: The germline gene is not matched at one end of the junction; a read error may be the cause. The chain joins TRBV5-6 to TRBJ2-3; 7 bases match TRBD1. Germline V CDR1 and CDR2: SGHDT, YYEEEE. The CDR3 is made up of 15 amino acids. The CDR3 loop reads CDSRAPGQATDTQYF. For the CDR3, the DNA is TGTGACAGCAGAGCTCCCGGACAGGCCACAGATACGCAGTATTTT.

This clonotype was counted a few times. The chain has TRBV5-1 and TRBJ2-5, with 11 positions matching TRBD2. In germline, CDR1 is SGHRS, CDR2 YFSETQ. Trimming cost V 3 bases and J 2 bases; bases outside gene matches: 6. The CDR3 has 16 residues. This chain's CDR3 is CASSSAGTSGQETQYF. DNA of the CDR3: TGCGCCAGCAGCTCGGCCGGGACTAGCGGACAAGAGACCCAGTACTTC.

The chain couples TRBV27 to TRBJ2-3, with 7 bases fitting TRBD2. CDR1 and CDR2 (germline): MNHEY, SMNVEV (reference sequence). V was pared by 5 bases and J by 7 bases, with 6 bases of the junction left unmatched. The CDR3 totals 13 residues. As DNA, the CDR3 is TGTGCCAGCAGTCAACTAGCGTCAAATACGCAGTATTTT. Protein: CASSQLASNTQYF.

The chain combines TRBV7-2 with TRBJ2-2; perhaps TRBD2 as D (5 bases). Germline loops: CDR1 SGHTA, CDR2 FQGNSA. The CDR3 totals 15 residues. V dropped 5 bases and J dropped 3 bases, with 13 bases sitting between them. CDR3 DNA sequence: TGTGCCAGCAGCGTAATTAGCGTAGACACCGGGGAGCTGTTTTTT. Translated, it gives CASSVISVDTGELFF.

The V and J genes are TRBV5-1 and TRBJ2-3; possible D gene TRBD2, 5 bases. The length of the CDR3 is 14 residues. Germline V lookup: CDR1 SGHRS, CDR2 YFSETQ. V was clipped by 4 bases and J by 8 bases, with 17 bases between them. The DNA of the CDR3 is TGCGCCAGCAGCGTATCCAGAGGGATGTCTACGCAGTATTTT. Translated: CASSVSRGMSTQYF.

There are a few counts of this clonotype. V is TRBV5-6 and J is TRBJ1-5; TRBD1 might be the D (6 bases). Trimming took off 1 base at V and 7 bases at J, with 12 bases between the two ends. CDR1 is SGHDT, CDR2 YYEEEE, per germline. There are 14 residues in the CDR3. The CDR3 is CASSLRVTGQPQHF. The CDR3 DNA follows: TGTGCCAGCAGCTTGAGGGTAACAGGGCAGCCCCAGCATTTT.

Only a few counts were recorded for this clonotype. The rearrangement links TRBV29-1 to TRBJ2-5; tentative D call: TRBD2 (6 bases). The CDR3 is 15 residues long. The germline V gene encodes CDR1 SQVTM and CDR2 ANQGSEA. The ends were cut back, 3 bases at V and 4 bases at J, with 18 bases in the middle. The CDR3 spells CSVERGGTAPETQYF. The CDR3 DNA is TGCAGCGTTGAGCGGGGCGGGACCGCCCCAGAGACCCAGTACTTC.

The chain links TRBV7-9 to TRBJ2-2, with D perhaps TRBD1 (6 bases). The germline V gene has CDR1 SEHNR and CDR2 FQNEAQ (reference sequence). V was clipped by 2 bases and J by 1 base, with 11 bases between them. The CDR3 spans 16 residues. CDR3 sequence: CASSLILTGNTGELFF. The CDR3 coding sequence is TGTGCCAGCAGCTTAATCTTGACAGGGAACACCGGGGAGCTGTTTTTT. Full variable domain (missing parts from reference TRBV7-9 and TRBJ2-2): DTGVSQNPRHKITKRGQNVTFRCDPISEHNRLYWYRQTLGQGPEFLTYFQNEAQLEKSRLLSDRFSAERPKGSFSTLEIQRTEQGDSAMYLCASSLILTGNTGELFFGEGSRLTVL.

This clonotype was seen more than once but under ten times. The genes are TRBV20-1 and TRBJ2-7, with D hard to call. The CDR3 consists of 11 residues. CDR1 and CDR2 from the germline V gene are DFQATT and SNEGSKA (reference sequence). The V gene lost 0 bases and the J gene lost 3 bases, with 3 bases spanning the gap. The CDR3 DNA reads as TGCAGTGCTAGAGATCACTACGAGCAGTACTTC. Protein sequence: CSARDHYEQYF.

Worth noting for this clonotype: The final CDR3 position lacks the conserved phenylalanine or tryptophan, pointing to a likely read error. This sequence joins TRBV12-3 or TRBV12-4 and TRBJ2-1, with a tentative D call TRBD1 (7 bases). The CDR3 runs to 13 residues. The V end was cut by 5 bases, the J end by 9 bases, with 14 bases between. CDR3 coding DNA: TGTGCCAGCAGTCTTAGGAGGGACAGTGAGCAGTTCTTG. As protein: CASSLRRDSEQFL.

V usage is TRBV10-3 and J usage is TRBJ1-6, with D uncertain. The CDR3 loop spans 16 amino acids. Germline V gene sequence: CDR1 ENHRY, CDR2 SYGVKD. V was cut by 0 bases and J by 7 bases, with 13 bases left in between. Here the CDR3 DNA reads TGTGCCATCAGTGAGTCGGGCAGTGTGGTAAATTCACCCCTCCACTTT. Protein: CAISESGSVVNSPLHF.

CDR3 residues: CASSPHEAGNTGELFF. Written as DNA, the CDR3 is TGTGCCAGCAGTCCCCATGAGGCGGGGAACACCGGGGAGCTGTTTTTT. This chain joins TRBV9 and TRBJ2-2; D might be TRBD2 (5 bases). CDR1 is SGDLS, CDR2 YYNGEE, per germline. The CDR3 runs 16 residues. V lost 5 bases, J lost 1 base, and 15 bases lay in between.

V gene TRBV10-3 combines with J gene TRBJ2-1; 10 bases match TRBD2. Germline V gives CDR1 ENHRY, CDR2 SYGVKD. The CDR3 length is 15 residues. V dropped 7 bases and J dropped 6; count of bases not matched to a gene: 9. The CDR3 reads CAINEAGGPVNEQFF. The CDR3 nucleotides are TGTGCCATCAATGAAGCGGGGGGGCCCGTCAATGAGCAGTTCTTC.

This clonotype was counted only a few times. V and J are TRBV10-3 and TRBJ2-1; D is perhaps TRBD1 (5 bases). V gave up 2 bases and J gave up 5 bases, with 16 bases separating them. The germline V gene encodes CDR1 ENHRY and CDR2 SYGVKD. The CDR3 consists of 16 residues. CDR3 bases: TGTGCCATCAGTGAGGCCCCAGGGTCCCTGGACAATGAGCAGTTCTTC. Its protein product is CAISEAPGSLDNEQFF.

V gene TRBV10-3 combines with J gene TRBJ1-2; 8 positions match TRBD1. This CDR3 region has 16 residues. Germline V gene lookup returns CDR1 ENHRY and CDR2 SYGVKD. V shed 4 bases and J 8 bases; nucleotides not matched to a gene: 15. The CDR3 nucleotides are TGTGCCATCAGTGGAGGTATAGTCAGGCCAGGGGGCGGCTACACCTTC. Amino acid sequence: CAISGGIVRPGGGYTF.

This clonotype appeared a few times. The chain links TRBV20-1 to TRBJ2-7, with D maybe TRBD2 (6 bases). V lost 1 base, J lost 4 bases, and 11 bases lay in between. Germline V lookup: CDR1 DFQATT, CDR2 SNEGSKA (reference sequence). This CDR3 has 13 residues. DNA of the CDR3: TGCAGTGCTAGAGTCTCGGGGACTTACGAGCAGTACTTC. It specifies CSARVSGTYEQYF.

As concerns this clonotype: A much more abundant neighbour one base away suggests this may be a read error. The chain uses TRBV11-2 and TRBJ2-3, with no clear D. The CDR3 covers 13 residues. Germline V gene sequence: CDR1 SGHAT, CDR2 FQNNGV. CDR3 sequence: CASSFRYEDTRYF. CDR3 coding DNA: TGTGCCAGCAGCTTTAGATATGAGGATACGCGGTATTTT.

The chain carries TRBV7-2 and TRBJ1-4; no reliable D call. Trimming took off 4 bases at V and 6 bases at J, with 18 bases between the two ends. CDR1 and CDR2 (germline): SGHTA, FQGNSA. This CDR3 region has 16 residues. The CDR3 DNA reads TGTGCCAGCAGCTCGCAGGTGGGAGGGATGGATGAAAAACTGTTTTTT. This gives the protein CASSSQVGGMDEKLFF.